One and the same sample provided the 3 T cell receptor beta chains below, sequenced in a study of TIL therapy for anti-PD-1-resistant metastatic lung cancer. The time point is: pre-treatment sample, taken before nivolumab and TIL therapy. This was the immunoSEQ v3 assay. TCRdb keeps only in-frame clones here, not all; method: immunoSEQ multiplex PCR. The sample shows tens of thousands of clones, around 69% of them seen only once. The sequencing here drew on blood, taken at baseline. These receptors were obtained from a person between 30 and 79 years old with non-small cell lung cancer.

The chain recombines TRBV13 with TRBJ1-1; D is undetermined. The germline gives CDR1 PRHDT, CDR2 FYEKMQ (reference sequence). The V and J ends lost 0 bases and 5 bases respectively, with 7 bases between them. The CDR3 has 13 amino acids. The CDR3 here is CASSLGGGTEAFF. The DNA for the CDR3 is TGTGCCAGCAGCTTAGGCGGAGGGACTGAAGCTTTCTTT.

The gene calls are TRBV20-1 and TRBJ2-5, with no clear D. CDR3 length: 8 amino acids. CDR1 is DFQATT and CDR2 is SNEGSKA in the germline V gene (reference sequence). The CDR3 DNA is TGCGGAGTGGTGACCCAGTACTTC. Amino acids: CGVVTQYF.

This clone was seen more than once but under ten times. The gene calls are TRBV10-2 and TRBJ1-5; TRBD1 is a possible D gene (6 bases). Germline loops: CDR1 WSHSY, CDR2 SAAADI. The V and J ends lost 6 bases and 2 bases respectively, with 11 bases between them. The CDR3 runs to 14 residues. The CDR3 region has the DNA TGCGCCAGCAGCCCGGGACACCGCAATCAGCCCCAGCATTTT. Protein product: CASSPGHRNQPQHF.